This TCR beta chain was documented in a study of T cells in localized non-small cell lung cancer. Generated by immunoSEQ multiplex PCR, the TCRdb table keeps only in-frame clones and is missing some. The table records around 92,000 clones, roughly 90% of them present only once. This CDR3 is 19 amino acids long. Trimming cost V 3 bases and J 1 base; bases outside gene matches: 15. Looked up from germline, CDR1 is SGHNT and CDR2 is YYREEE (reference sequence). This sample comprised PBMCs, obtained before any cancer treatment. The clonotype originates from a woman aged 35 to 75 with stage II squamous cell lung carcinoma. The V gene is TRBV5-4, the J gene TRBJ2-1; TRBD2 aligns across 8 bases. The CDR3 protein is CASSSNLVLAGISYNEQFF. The CDR3 DNA reads as TGTGCCAGCAGCTCAAATCTGGTTCTAGCGGGCATATCCTACAATGAGCAGTTCTTC.